A single sample gave rise to the 9 T cell receptor beta chains below, sequenced in a study of T cell repertoires in cytomegalovirus infection. TCRdb re-analysed the reads in MiXCR, keeping a single row per CDR3 protein. Of some 77,000 distinct CDR3 sequences in the sample, 3.7% were seen once. The specimen was PBMCs. These receptor sequences come from a human donor in good health (CMV status not recorded). Some clones in this sample may be carry-over from other donors' samples.

This clonotype was counted many times. The rearrangement uses TRBV6-2 or TRBV6-3 and TRBJ1-1; D possibly corresponds to TRBD1 (5 bases). V dropped 5 bases and J dropped 4 bases, with 5 bases sitting between them. CDR1 and CDR2 from the germline V gene are MNHEY and SVGEGT. The CDR3 spans 11 residues. The CDR3, as DNA: TGTGCCAGCAGTCAGGGCACTGAAGCTTTCTTT. Translated, it gives CASSQGTEAFF.

This clonotype has ten or more counts. The rearrangement links TRBV6-2 or TRBV6-3 to TRBJ1-1, with 7 bases lining up with TRBD1. The V gene's germline CDR1 is MNHEY and CDR2 SVGEGT. The CDR3 is 16 amino acids. The ends lost 4 bases at V and 5 bases at J; junction bases unmatched: 13. This CDR3 reads CASSFLWGTDGTEAFF. The DNA of the CDR3 is TGTGCCAGCAGTTTTCTCTGGGGGACAGATGGGACTGAAGCTTTCTTT.

This clonotype showed up many times. The chain has TRBV20-1 and TRBJ2-5; D is possibly TRBD1 (8 bases). Germline V gene data show CDR1 as DFQATT and CDR2 as SNEGSKA (reference sequence). The CDR3 loop spans 13 amino acids. V lost 6 bases and J lost 5, with 16 bases in between. In DNA, the CDR3 is TGCAGTGCCAATGGACAGGGAGGGGAGACCCAGTACTTC. Protein product: CSANGQGGETQYF.

Many counts were recorded for this clonotype. The gene calls are TRBV7-2 and TRBJ2-3; 9 nucleotides line up with TRBD2. The J segment lost 4 bases and the V segment lost 6 bases, leaving 11 bases of the junction unmatched. The V gene's germline CDR1 is SGHTA and CDR2 FQGNSA. The CDR3 extends over 16 amino acids. Here the CDR3 reads CASRLVGGGASDTQYF. The CDR3 DNA is TGTGCCAGCAGACTCGTGGGCGGGGGGGCATCAGATACGCAGTATTTT. Full variable domain (missing parts from reference TRBV7-2 and TRBJ2-3): GAGVSQSPSNKVTEKGKDVELRCDPISGHTALYWYRQSLGQGLEFLIYFQGNSAPDKSGLPSDRFSAERTGGSVSTLTIQRTQQEDSAVYLCASRLVGGGASDTQYFGPGTRLTVL.

This clonotype was picked up many times. The chain carries TRBV7-9 and TRBJ2-2, with D maybe TRBD1 (6 bases). Germline-derived CDR1 and CDR2 are SEHNR and FQNEAQ (reference sequence). Trimming pared 6 bases from V and 6 bases from J, leaving 11 bases between. CDR3 length: 13 residues. CDR3 in DNA: TGTGCCAGCAGTAACCAGGGGTCCGGGGAGCTGTTTTTT. It translates to CASSNQGSGELFF. Full variable domain (missing parts from reference TRBV7-9 and TRBJ2-2): DTGVSQNPRHKITKRGQNVTFRCDPISEHNRLYWYRQTLGQGPEFLTYFQNEAQLEKSRLLSDRFSAERPKGSFSTLEIQRTEQGDSAMYLCASSNQGSGELFFGEGSRLTVL.

This clonotype was observed many times. This sequence joins TRBV7-2 and TRBJ2-1; D unclear. V was cut by 4 bases and J by 0 bases, with 4 bases left in between. From germline, CDR1 is SGHTA and CDR2 FQGNSA. The CDR3 extends over 13 amino acids. In DNA, the CDR3 is TGTGCCAGCAGCTCGCTCTCCTACAATGAGCAGTTCTTC. It translates to CASSSLSYNEQFF.

The table lists this clonotype with many counts. The chain joins TRBV7-8 to TRBJ1-5; D gene unclear. The germline V gene has CDR1 SGHVS and CDR2 FQNEAQ. V lost 6 bases, J lost 1 base, and 13 bases lay in between. This CDR3 spans 15 amino acids. In DNA form, the CDR3 reads TGTGCCAGCAGTCAATTCGCGGGGAGCAATCAGCCCCAGCATTTT. It encodes CASSQFAGSNQPQHF.

The table lists this clonotype with many counts. The V gene is TRBV7-9, the J gene TRBJ1-1; D not resolved. Germline V gene sequence: CDR1 SEHNR, CDR2 FQNEAQ (reference sequence). V lost 5 bases and J lost 1, with 5 bases in between. This CDR3 comprises 12 residues. The DNA of the CDR3 is TGTGCCAGCAGCCGGAGGAACACTGAAGCTTTCTTT. Its translation is CASSRRNTEAFF.

This clonotype was seen a few times. The genes are TRBV20-1 and TRBJ1-2, with TRBD1 matching 8 bases. CDR1 and CDR2 from the germline V gene are DFQATT and SNEGSKA (reference sequence). V trimming: 5 bases; J trimming: 7 bases; junction bases outside the gene matches: 6. The CDR3 is 12 amino acids. The CDR3 DNA is TGCAGTGCTCGACAGGGGATTACTGGCTACACCTTC. Protein sequence: CSARQGITGYTF.